This T cell receptor beta chain was found in a study of control samples from healthy donors and cancer patients. TCRdb keeps only in-frame clones here, not all; method: immunoSEQ multiplex PCR. Of about 120,000 clones listed, around nine tenths are singletons. This CDR3 spans 14 amino acids. Per germline, CDR1 SGHNT and CDR2 YENEEA. V lost 4 bases, J lost 5 bases, and 9 bases lay in between. The V and J genes are TRBV11-3 and TRBJ1-6, with D perhaps TRBD1 (5 bases). This sequence originates from a young man in good health. The specimen was blood. The chain's CDR3 is CASSYRGDNSPLHF. Here the CDR3 DNA reads TGTGCCAGCAGCTACAGAGGGGATAATTCACCCCTCCACTTT. The whole variable domain, filled in from reference TRBV11-3 and TRBJ1-6, reads EAGVVQSPRYKIIEKKQPVAFWCNPISGHNTLYWYLQNLGQGPELLIRYENEEAVDDSQLPKDRFSAERLKGVDSTLKIQPAELGDSAVYLCASSYRGDNSPLHFGNGTRLTVT.